This TCR beta chain was profiled in a study of cytomegalovirus exposure and HLA in healthy donors. Overall study context: A prior study identified approximately 120 million unique TCR beta sequences from 200 million or so T cells. Findings of the study overall: Earlier findings revealed that most TCR beta V segments proved productive either about 87% or about 30% of the time. Accurate HLA-A and HLA-B prediction from TCR beta sequences was reported for most subjects.

This clone was detected a few times. Its antigen is not identified. Germline values: CDR1 SGHRS, CDR2 YFSETQ. Losses at the gene ends were 4 bases for V and 2 bases for J; bases not matched to a gene: 9. The CDR3 covers 16 residues. It was with 60 Vbeta and 13 Jbeta primers that the PCR ran. Here immunoSEQ multiplex PCR was the method, and the copy in TCRdb shows in-frame clones only, minus some. This table has some 150,000 clones, nearly 10% appearing once. Sequences were obtained from PBMCs. This receptor was obtained from a middle-aged man in good health and CMV-seronegative. The gene calls are TRBV5-1 and TRBJ2-5; TRBD2 matches 9 bases. The CDR3 sequence is CASSPGPSGKQETQYF. CDR3 DNA: TGCGCCAGCAGCCCTGGCCCTAGCGGGAAGCAAGAGACCCAGTACTTC. The whole variable domain, remainder taken from reference TRBV5-1 and TRBJ2-5, is KAGVTQTPRYLIKTRGQQVTLSCSPISGHRSVSWYQQTPGQGLQFLFEYFSETQRNKGNFPGRFSGRQFSNSRSEMNVSTLELGDSALYLCASSPGPSGKQETQYFGPGTRLLVL.